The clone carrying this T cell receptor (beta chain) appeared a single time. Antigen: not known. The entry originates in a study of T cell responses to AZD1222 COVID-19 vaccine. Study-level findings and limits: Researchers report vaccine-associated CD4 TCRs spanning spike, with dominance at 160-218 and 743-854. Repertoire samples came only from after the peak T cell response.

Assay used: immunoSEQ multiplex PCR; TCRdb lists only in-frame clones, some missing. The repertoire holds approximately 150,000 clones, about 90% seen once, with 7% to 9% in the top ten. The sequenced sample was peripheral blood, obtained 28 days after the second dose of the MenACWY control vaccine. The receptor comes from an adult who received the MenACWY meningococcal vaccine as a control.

CDR3 region: CASSFGQGNYEQYF. CDR3 nucleotide sequence: TGTGCCAGCAGCTTCGGACAGGGGAACTACGAGCAGTACTTC. The chain uses TRBV7-9 and TRBJ2-7, with 9 bases aligning to TRBD1. The germline gives CDR1 SEHNR, CDR2 FQNEAQ (reference sequence). The V segment lost 3 bases and the J segment 3 bases; nucleotides outside the gene matches: 3. This CDR3 has 14 residues.